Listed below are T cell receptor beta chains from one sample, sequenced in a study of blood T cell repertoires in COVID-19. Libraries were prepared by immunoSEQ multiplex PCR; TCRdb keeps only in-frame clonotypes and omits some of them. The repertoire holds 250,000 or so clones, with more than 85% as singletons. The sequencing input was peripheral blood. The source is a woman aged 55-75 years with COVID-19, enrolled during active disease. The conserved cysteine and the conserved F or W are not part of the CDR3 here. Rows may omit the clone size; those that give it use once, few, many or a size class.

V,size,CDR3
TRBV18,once,ASSPIAGAEAF
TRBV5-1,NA,ASSLETSANEQF
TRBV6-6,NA,ASSYATSGRHEQY
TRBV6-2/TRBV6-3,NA,ASSSTAGGGGTQY
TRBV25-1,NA,ASSEPTGQLGGYT
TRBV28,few,ASSLQQDYTGELF
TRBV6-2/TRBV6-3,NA,ASSYHRVGGGSEKLF
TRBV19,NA,ASSTRTGGGGQPQH
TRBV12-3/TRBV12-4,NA,ASSPSLAGEQF
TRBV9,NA,ASSVQGTEAF
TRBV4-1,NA,ASSQVLREIFH
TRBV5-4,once,ASSSRLAGVAEQY
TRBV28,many,ASSPGLADSYEQY
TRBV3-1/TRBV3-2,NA,ASSQGYRENYGYT
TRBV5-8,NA,ASSLSSGFQPQH
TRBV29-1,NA,SVLGQESRDGYT
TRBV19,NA,ASSIPGVYGYT
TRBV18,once,ASSPNRGMNTEAF
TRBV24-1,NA,ATSDKGLGHDEQF
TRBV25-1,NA,ASRSQGNTEAF
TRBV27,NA,ASSPLTGEPEAKNIQY
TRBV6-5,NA,ASRRQETQY
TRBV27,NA,ASSTRRELAKNIQY
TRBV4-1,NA,ASSQALPSGRGSYEQY
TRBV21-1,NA,AGSKSSGRYEQY
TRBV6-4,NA,ASSDSNGYGYT
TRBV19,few,ASSLGTSGSQETQY
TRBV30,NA,AWVASMNTEAF
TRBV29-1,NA,SVGTGGQPQH
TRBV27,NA,ASREGQGAIYEQY
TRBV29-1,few,SVELPTGPQETQY
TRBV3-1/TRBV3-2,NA,ASSQDRGRGLTGELF
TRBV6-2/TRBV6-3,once,ASSSGGSPLH
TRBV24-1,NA,ATSDTGQGLFNEQF
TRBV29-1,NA,SIRQGAYEQY
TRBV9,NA,ASSVADLEFT
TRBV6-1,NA,ASSEDPTAETQY
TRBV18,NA,ASQGNEQF
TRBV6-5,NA,ASSRLYSEKLF
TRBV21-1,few,ASSKVAETRAHTDTQY
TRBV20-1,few,SASRLVRNNEQF
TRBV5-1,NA,ASSLEQGGYGYT
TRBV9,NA,ASSPGVGNEKLF
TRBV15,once,ATSRDRSYGNTIY
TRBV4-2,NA,ASSQDPGGSYNSPLH
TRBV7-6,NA,ASSPRRRGDSPLH
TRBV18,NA,ASSPLGQGANYGYT
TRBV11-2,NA,ASSFGTDNSPLH
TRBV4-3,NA,ASSQDRGGGGYT
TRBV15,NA,ATSRPGGRSTGELF
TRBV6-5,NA,ASGGQGGSYEQY
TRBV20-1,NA,SASLAAGGTDTQY
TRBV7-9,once,ASSRGTSGQSTDTQY
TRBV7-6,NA,ASSLDRLAGDSYNEQF
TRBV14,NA,ASSQRRMNTEAF